This T cell receptor (beta chain) was profiled in a study of T cell changes during pregnancy in multiple sclerosis. Here immunoSEQ multiplex PCR was the method, and the copy in TCRdb shows in-frame clones only, minus some. The sample consists of some 44,000 clones, about 87% of them appearing once. This clone was recorded once. Looked up from germline, CDR1 is SGHTA and CDR2 is FQGNSA. V was clipped by 7 bases and J by 4 bases; unmatched bases: 11. CDR3 length: 16 amino acids. This chain joins TRBV7-2 and TRBJ2-3; the match to TRBD1 covers 10 bases. This TCR was recovered from a female donor with multiple sclerosis, enrolled in a pregnancy study. Here the sequenced sample was CD4+ T cells from peripheral blood mononuclear cells, taken in the second trimester of pregnancy. CDR3 sequence: CASTSLRTGGSDTQYF. As DNA, the CDR3 is TGTGCCAGCACCTCCCTTAGGACAGGGGGATCAGATACGCAGTATTTT.